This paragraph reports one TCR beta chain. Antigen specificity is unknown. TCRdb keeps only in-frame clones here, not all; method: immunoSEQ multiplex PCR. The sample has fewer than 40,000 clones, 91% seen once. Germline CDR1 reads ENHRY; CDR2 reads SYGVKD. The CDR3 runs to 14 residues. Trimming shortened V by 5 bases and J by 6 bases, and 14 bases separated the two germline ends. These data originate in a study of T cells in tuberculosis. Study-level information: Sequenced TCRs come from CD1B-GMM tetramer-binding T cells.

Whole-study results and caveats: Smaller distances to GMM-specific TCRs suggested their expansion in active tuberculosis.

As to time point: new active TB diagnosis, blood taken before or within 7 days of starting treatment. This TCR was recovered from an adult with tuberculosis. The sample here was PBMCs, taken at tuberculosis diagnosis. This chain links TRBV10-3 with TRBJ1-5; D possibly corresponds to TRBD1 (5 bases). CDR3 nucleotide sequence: TGTGCCATCAGTCCAGGGTCTCGCAGTCAGCCCCAGCATTTT. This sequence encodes CAISPGSRSQPQHF.